A single sample is the source of the 29 T cell receptor beta chains below, sequenced in a study of regulatory T cells in long-lasting Graves disease. Time point reported: newly diagnosed GD, antithyroid drugs for less than 3 months. There was RNA extracted from PBMCs, and the TCR library was made from it. Building of the TCR beta libraries involved iRepertoire HTBI primers and Arm-PCR of CDR3 regions. Using its own MiXCR run on the multiplex PCR reads, TCRdb lists one record per CDR3 protein. Among about 420,000 distinct CDR3 sequences listed, over 15% were seen once. A further study also used this sample, focusing on T cells in Graves' hyperthyroidism and ophthalmopathy.

Here the sequenced sample was peripheral blood mononuclear cells (PBMCs), taken at new diagnosis, from a patient treated with antithyroid drugs. These receptors all come from a woman aged 18-29 years with Graves disease.

Concerning this clonotype itself: Relative to the germline gene, one junction end is altered; a read error may explain this. The chain links TRBV6-1 to TRBJ2-1, with D possibly TRBD2 on 6 matching bases. The germline V gene encodes CDR1 MNHNS and CDR2 SASEGT. CDR3 size: 14 residues. This CDR3 reads CASSYRRALNEQLF. CDR3 DNA sequence: TGTGCCAGCAGTTATAGGAGGGCCTTAAATGAGCAGCTCTTC.

This clonotype was counted only a few times. This chain links TRBV24-1 with TRBJ2-2, with D possibly being TRBD1 or TRBD2 (5 bases each). The CDR3 has 15 residues. CDR1 and CDR2 from the germline V gene are KGHDR and SFDVKD. Deletions cut 4 bases from V and 7 bases from J, with 15 bases between. CDR3 in amino acids: CATSDSRGVGGELFF. The CDR3 coding sequence is TGTGCCACCAGTGACTCAAGGGGAGTAGGCGGGGAGCTGTTTTTT.

This clonotype was seen more than once but under ten times. The V call is TRBV5-1, the J call TRBJ1-1; D remains ambiguous. The CDR3 has 14 residues. In germline, CDR1 is SGHRS, CDR2 YFSETQ. V lost 1 base to trimming and J lost 0 bases, with 7 bases between them. The CDR3: CASSLLSMNTEAFF. The CDR3 nucleotides are TGCGCCAGCAGCTTGTTGAGCATGAACACTGAAGCTTTCTTT.

The chain links TRBV9 to TRBJ1-1; D gene ambiguous. Germline-derived CDR1 and CDR2 are SGDLS and YYNGEE. The CDR3 is 15 amino acids. Trimming removed 2 bases at V and 4 bases at J, with 15 bases between. CDR3 sequence (DNA): TGTGCCAGCAGCGTTTCTCCAGTTCGGGGCACTGAAGCTTTCTTT. Translation gives CASSVSPVRGTEAFF.

The CDR3 DNA reads as TGTGCCAGCAGCTCCCCCTCTTGGGAAGATACGCAGTATTTT. As protein: CASSSPSWEDTQYF. The rearrangement joins TRBV5-6 to TRBJ2-3; D unclear. The CDR3 covers 14 residues. The germline V gene has CDR1 SGHDT and CDR2 YYEEEE. Between the trimmed V and J ends, which lost 3 bases and 5 bases, there was a span of 13 bases.

V gene TRBV20-1 combines with J gene TRBJ2-7; D remains ambiguous. CDR3 length: 15 amino acids. Trimming removed 4 bases at V and 1 base at J, with 17 bases between. Germline V gene sequence: CDR1 DFQATT, CDR2 SNEGSKA (reference sequence). In nucleotides, the CDR3 is TGCAGTGCTACCACATGGCCCCACCGATCCTACGAGCAGTACTTC. Translating it yields CSATTWPHRSYEQYF.

The chain joins TRBV30 to TRBJ1-5; weak D call: TRBD1 (6 bases). Trimming cost V 2 bases and J 2 bases, with 7 bases left between them. The CDR3 extends over 13 amino acids. Germline-derived CDR1 and CDR2 are GTSNPN and SVGIG (reference sequence). The CDR3 DNA reads TGTGCCTGGAGTCCAGGGGGCAATCAGCCCCAGCATTTT. It specifies CAWSPGGNQPQHF.

Ten or more counts support this clonotype. The rearrangement links TRBV28 to TRBJ2-5, with 8 nucleotides matching TRBD1. Germline CDR1 MDHEN, CDR2 SYDVKM. CDR3 size: 14 residues. The V segment lost 8 bases and the J segment 5 bases; nucleotides outside the gene matches: 10. CDR3 loop: CASVGWGQVETQYF. CDR3 DNA sequence: TGTGCCAGCGTCGGGTGGGGACAGGTGGAGACCCAGTACTTC.

This clonotype showed up many times. This rearrangement joins TRBV28 to TRBJ2-1, with 13 bases fitting TRBD2. The CDR3 is 17 amino acids. Germline V lookup: CDR1 MDHEN, CDR2 SYDVKM. Unmatched junction bases numbered 12, after V lost 6 bases and J lost 7 bases. CDR3 DNA sequence: TGTGCCAGCAGCCCGATTTTACTAGCGGGAGGGGGAAATGAGCAGTTCTTC. It codes for CASSPILLAGGGNEQFF.

This clonotype was recorded at least ten times. J is TRBJ2-7 and V is TRBV12-3 or TRBV12-4; the match to TRBD2 covers 12 bases. This CDR3 has 15 residues. V lost 5 bases and J lost 3; bases outside the gene matches: 5. The CDR3: CASSSWTSGIYEQYF. The DNA for the CDR3 is TGTGCCAGCAGTAGCTGGACTAGCGGGATCTACGAGCAGTACTTC.

This clonotype was found many times. The rearrangement joins TRBV28 to TRBJ1-1, with 12 bases that match TRBD1. CDR3 length: 14 residues. Germline CDR1 is MDHEN and CDR2 is SYDVKM. The V gene end was trimmed by 6 bases and the J gene end by 8 bases; junction bases not matched to a gene: 7. The CDR3 sequence is CASSGTGGSLEAFF. The CDR3 DNA reads as TGTGCCAGCAGCGGGACAGGGGGCAGTCTGGAAGCTTTCTTT.

This clonotype was counted at least ten times. The chain combines TRBV11-2 with TRBJ2-7; 10 bases fit TRBD2. Germline V gives CDR1 SGHAT, CDR2 FQNNGV. The CDR3 extends over 16 amino acids. V lost 0 bases and J lost 0; bases outside the gene matches: 2. CDR3 sequence reads: CASSLEASGSSYEQYF. In DNA form, the CDR3 reads TGTGCCAGCAGCTTAGAGGCTAGCGGGAGCTCCTACGAGCAGTACTTC.

The sample holds many counts of this clonotype. The chain carries TRBV12-3 or TRBV12-4 and TRBJ2-5; 12 nucleotides line up with TRBD2. With V trimmed by 5 bases and J by 5 bases, 9 bases remained unmatched. This CDR3 comprises 16 residues. CDR3 sequence (DNA): TGTGCCAGCAGTGCTAGCCTAGCGGGAGGGTGGGAGACCCAGTACTTC. Its protein is CASSASLAGGWETQYF.

The chain joins TRBV29-1 to TRBJ2-1; D is tentatively TRBD1 or TRBD2 (6 bases each). The CDR3 sequence is 13 residues long. The germline V gene has CDR1 SQVTM and CDR2 ANQGSEA. V was trimmed by 7 bases and J by 4 bases, leaving 14 bases between them. CDR3 DNA: TGCAGCGGAGTAGAGGGGGGATACAATGAGCAGTTCTTC. It specifies CSGVEGGYNEQFF.

The table lists this clonotype with many counts. Here the CDR3 reads CASSTQDSDNSPLHF. The CDR3 coding sequence is TGTGCCAGCAGCACACAGGACAGTGATAATTCACCCCTCCACTTT. The chain couples TRBV2 to TRBJ1-6; D perhaps matches TRBD1 (6 bases). CDR3 length: 15 amino acids. The V end was cut by 6 bases, the J end by 5 bases, with 14 bases between. CDR1 and CDR2 from the germline V gene are SNHLY and FYNNEI.

This clonotype came up a few times. The rearrangement links TRBV20-1 to TRBJ1-6, with D maybe TRBD1 (5 bases). The V end was cut by 0 bases, the J end by 0 bases, with 12 bases between. CDR1 is DFQATT and CDR2 is SNEGSKA in the germline V gene (reference sequence). The CDR3 is made up of 17 amino acids. The CDR3 DNA reads as TGCAGTGCTAGAGATCAGCGCCAGGGCTCCTATAATTCACCCCTCCACTTT. Translated: CSARDQRQGSYNSPLHF.

The table lists this clonotype with a few counts. The rearrangement uses TRBV9 and TRBJ1-2; no definite D call. CDR1 and CDR2 from the germline V gene are SGDLS and YYNGEE. This CDR3 is built from 15 residues. The germline V and J ends were trimmed by 4 bases and 5 bases, with 18 bases remaining between them. CDR3 nucleotide sequence: TGTGCCAGCAGCTTAGGCCCGGGAAACATATATGGCTACACCTTC. Translation: CASSLGPGNIYGYTF.

This clonotype was seen at least ten times. The V and J genes are TRBV15 and TRBJ2-7, with 12 bases that match TRBD2. The CDR3 contains 16 residues. Unmatched junction bases numbered 2, after V lost 0 bases and J lost 2 bases. In germline, CDR1 is LNHNV, CDR2 YYDKDF (reference sequence). CDR3 residues: CATSRELAGGPYEQYF. CDR3 nucleotide sequence: TGTGCCACCAGCAGAGAACTAGCGGGAGGACCCTACGAGCAGTACTTC.

At least ten counts were recorded for this clonotype. This chain uses TRBV6-5 with TRBJ2-1, with a tentative D call TRBD2 (7 bases). V was shortened by 0 bases and J by 8 bases, with 14 bases between the two germline ends. Germline CDR1 MNHEY, CDR2 SVGAGI. This CDR3 is built from 15 residues. The CDR3 is CASSYSRGGFDEQFF. The CDR3 DNA is TGTGCCAGCAGTTACTCGAGGGGGGGGTTCGATGAGCAGTTCTTC.

This clonotype has a count of ten or more. V and J are TRBV7-2 and TRBJ2-3; 12 bases match TRBD2. The J segment lost 4 bases and the V segment lost 0 bases, leaving 5 bases of the junction unmatched. This CDR3 is 17 amino acids long. Germline loops: CDR1 SGHTA, CDR2 FQGNSA. The CDR3 region has the DNA TGTGCCAGCAGCTTAGCCCTGACTAGCGGGAGAGCAGATACGCAGTATTTT. This encodes CASSLALTSGRADTQYF. The whole variable domain, filled in from reference TRBV7-2 and TRBJ2-3, reads GAGVSQSPSNKVTEKGKDVELRCDPISGHTALYWYRQSLGQGLEFLIYFQGNSAPDKSGLPSDRFSAERTGGSVSTLTIQRTQQEDSAVYLCASSLALTSGRADTQYFGPGTRLTVL.

This clonotype was found once. This chain connects TRBV7-9 to TRBJ2-2, with D perhaps TRBD2 (6 bases). The germline gives CDR1 SEHNR, CDR2 FQNEAQ (reference sequence). This CDR3 has 16 amino acids. With 1 base removed from V and 0 bases from J, the gap between germline ends came to 9 bases. CDR3 bases: TGTGCCAGCAGCTTAGGTAGCGGTTCGAACACCGGGGAGCTGTTTTTT. As protein: CASSLGSGSNTGELFF.

This clonotype has a count of ten or more. The chain couples TRBV5-1 to TRBJ2-5, with D uncertain. Germline V gives CDR1 SGHRS, CDR2 YFSETQ. Trimming removed 0 bases at V and 2 bases at J, with 8 bases between. This CDR3 spans 14 amino acids. In nucleotides, the CDR3 is TGCGCCAGCAGCTTGGTACTGGCACAAGAGACCCAGTACTTC. It translates to CASSLVLAQETQYF.

This clonotype was seen a handful of times. V and J are TRBV4-1 and TRBJ2-1; D uncertain. The CDR3 is 16 residues long. Trimming took off 1 base at V and 0 bases at J, with 10 bases between the two ends. Per germline, CDR1 MGHRA and CDR2 YSYEKL. The CDR3 loop is CASSQVVSASYNEQFF. CDR3 nucleotides: TGCGCCAGCAGCCAAGTGGTGTCGGCCTCCTACAATGAGCAGTTCTTC.

This clonotype was seen at least ten times. The DNA for the CDR3 is TGTGCCAGCAGTTACTCGACGGGAGGGCCAATCGAGCAGTACTTC. Amino acids: CASSYSTGGPIEQYF. The chain combines TRBV6-5 with TRBJ2-7; the match to TRBD2 covers 8 bases. The CDR3 spans 15 residues. With 0 bases clipped from V and 6 bases from J, the junction kept 7 bases outside the gene matches. The germline gives CDR1 MNHEY, CDR2 SVGAGI.

The chain has TRBV29-1 and TRBJ2-7; D is unresolved. Trimming took 0 bases from V and 2 from J, leaving 5 bases between them. CDR3 length: 12 residues. CDR1 and CDR2 from the germline V gene are SQVTM and ANQGSEA. The CDR3 DNA sequence: TGCAGCGTTGAAGATGAGGCCTACGAGCAGTACTTC. Protein: CSVEDEAYEQYF.

In its sample, this clonotype was seen a few times. The V call is TRBV3-1, the J call TRBJ2-6, with 12 bases lining up with TRBD1. After removal of 1 base from V and 3 bases from J, the junction contained 7 bases not matched to a gene. The germline CDR1 and CDR2 sequences are LGHDT and YNNKEL (reference sequence). This CDR3 contains 19 residues. The DNA of the CDR3 is TGTGCCAGCAGCCAAGCAGGGACAGGGGGCGCGGTTGGGGCCAACGTCCTGACTTTC. Its protein is CASSQAGTGGAVGANVLTF.

This clonotype showed up many times. The J gene is TRBJ2-1, the V gene TRBV3-1; D perhaps matches TRBD2 (5 bases). Trimming took 6 bases from V and 5 from J, leaving 14 bases between them. Germline V gene lookup returns CDR1 LGHDT and CDR2 YNNKEL (reference sequence). The CDR3 has 14 amino acids. The CDR3 sequence: CASRDYNGDNEQFF. CDR3 sequence (DNA): TGTGCCAGCAGAGACTACAATGGTGACAATGAGCAGTTCTTC.

The V gene is TRBV7-9, the J gene TRBJ2-7; 9 bases fit TRBD1. The V segment lost 6 bases and the J segment 3 bases; nucleotides outside the gene matches: 9. The CDR3 sequence is 15 residues long. The V gene's germline CDR1 is SEHNR and CDR2 FQNEAQ (reference sequence). DNA of the CDR3: TGTGCCAGCAGACTAGACGGGACAGGGAACTACGAGCAGTACTTC. It encodes CASRLDGTGNYEQYF.

In the case of this clonotype: This may come from a read error, since a much larger clone is one base off. The J gene is TRBJ2-1, the V gene TRBV24-1; 14 positions agree with TRBD2. This CDR3 spans 18 amino acids. Germline CDR1 is KGHDR and CDR2 is SFDVKD. The CDR3 sequence: CATSGRLAGGSVHNKQFF. CDR3 DNA: TGTGCCACCAGTGGGAGACTAGCGGGAGGGAGCGTACACAATAAGCAGTTCTTC.